These 29 T cell receptor beta chains were all obtained from the same sample, sequenced in a study of early T cells in non-severe SARS-CoV-2 infection. TCRdb redid the calling of the 5' RACE reads with MiXCR, one entry per CDR3 protein. Here the sample spans about 60,000 distinct CDR3 sequences, 11% being singletons. This specimen was whole blood, taken at baseline. The receptors originated from an adult who was a healthcare worker with PCR-confirmed SARS-CoV-2 infection or an uninfected control (not recorded which).

The sample holds a few counts of this clonotype. The CDR3 reads CSVVGDRTGAVNTEAFF. The DNA for the CDR3 is TGCAGCGTTGTTGGGGATAGGACAGGGGCCGTGAACACTGAAGCTTTCTTT. V usage is TRBV29-1 and J usage is TRBJ1-1; TRBD1 matches 9 bases. The germline CDR1 and CDR2 sequences are SQVTM and ANQGSEA. V lost 4 bases to trimming and J lost 0 bases; unmatched junction nucleotides: 12. The CDR3 length is 17 residues.

This clonotype has only a few counts. The rearrangement joins TRBV20-1 to TRBJ1-1, with D uncertain. V was shortened by 0 bases and J by 4 bases, with 12 bases between the two germline ends. This CDR3 region has 14 residues. CDR1 is DFQATT and CDR2 is SNEGSKA in the germline V gene (reference sequence). In DNA form, the CDR3 reads TGCAGTGCTAGAGAGGGCAGAGCGCGCACTGAAGCTTTCTTT. Its protein is CSAREGRARTEAFF.

About this clonotype: Compared with germline, one end of the junction differs, possibly owing to a read error. This rearrangement joins TRBV12-3 or TRBV12-4 to TRBJ1-1; maybe TRBD1 (5 bases). The CDR3 is made up of 12 amino acids. CDR3 sequence reads: CASKPGETALTF. In nucleotides, the CDR3 is TGTGCCAGCAAACCCGGGGAGACAGCTCTTACCTTT.

This clonotype has only a few counts. The gene calls are TRBV19 and TRBJ1-2, with a possible D match to TRBD1 (6 bases). The CDR3 has 13 amino acids. CDR1 is LNHDA and CDR2 is SQIVND in the germline V gene (reference sequence). V was cut by 7 bases and J by 7 bases, with 16 bases left in between. The CDR3 region is CASTSFVGAGYTF. As DNA, the CDR3 is TGTGCCAGTACTTCTTTTGTGGGGGCTGGCTACACCTTC.

This clonotype has more than one count but fewer than ten. The chain is built from TRBV27 and TRBJ2-3; TRBD2 agrees at 7 bases. V lost 7 bases to trimming and J lost 3 bases; unmatched junction nucleotides: 19. The germline V gene encodes CDR1 MNHEY and CDR2 SMNVEV (reference sequence). This CDR3 region has 18 residues. The CDR3 region has the DNA TGTGCCAGCAAGGTCAGGTTTAGTAGCGGGCCCCGAACAGATACGCAGTATTTT. It is translated as CASKVRFSSGPRTDTQYF.

V is TRBV6-1 and J is TRBJ2-6; no definite D call. The CDR3 is 13 residues long. CDR1 is MNHNS, CDR2 SASEGT, per germline. Trimming shortened V by 6 bases and J by 4 bases, and 7 bases separated the two germline ends. CDR3 DNA sequence: TGTGCCAGCAGGGAGTACGGGGCCAACGTCCTGACTTTC. Its translation is CASREYGANVLTF.

For this clonotype: A much larger clone differs by one base, so this may be a read error. The chain has TRBV12-3 or TRBV12-4 and TRBJ1-6; D call uncertain. The V end was cut by 7 bases, the J end by 7 bases, with 11 bases between. The CDR3 extends over 13 amino acids. This chain's CDR3 is CASKAVTNSPLHF. In DNA form, the CDR3 reads TGTGCCAGCAAAGCGGTGACGAATTCACCCCTCCACTTT.

This clonotype was observed a handful of times. A read error may be the cause here, since a much bigger clone is one base away. The rearrangement links TRBV6-4 to TRBJ2-3; 11 bases are a match to TRBD2. V lost 6 bases and J lost 0; bases outside the gene matches: 2. This CDR3 spans 15 amino acids. Germline V gene lookup returns CDR1 MRHNA and CDR2 SNTAGT. In DNA form, the CDR3 reads TGTGCCAGCAGAGGGACTAGCGGTAGCACAGATACGCAGTATTTT. Translating gives CASRGTSGSTDTQYF.

This clonotype was seen ten or more times. The CDR3 loop reads CASSDRIGQSPLHF. Here the CDR3 DNA reads TGTGCCAGCAGTGACCGGATAGGACAATCACCCCTCCACTTT. The chain combines TRBV6-1 with TRBJ1-6, with D perhaps matching TRBD1 (5 bases). The germline gives CDR1 MNHNS, CDR2 SASEGT. Trimming removed 3 bases from V and 10 bases from J, with 13 bases in between. CDR3 size: 14 residues.

The CDR3 DNA is TGTGCCATCCGAGGGGAGGCGGATACGCAGTATTTT. Translation: CAIRGEADTQYF. This rearrangement joins TRBV10-3 to TRBJ2-3; maybe TRBD2 (6 bases). Germline CDR1 is ENHRY and CDR2 is SYGVKD. The CDR3 sequence is 12 residues long. Trimming shortened V by 8 bases and J by 6 bases, and 12 bases separated the two germline ends.

The chain links TRBV5-6 to TRBJ2-2; D is possibly TRBD1 or TRBD2 (7 bases each). In germline, CDR1 is SGHDT, CDR2 YYEEEE. This CDR3 has 16 residues. Trimming cost V 4 bases and J 6 bases, with 19 bases left between them. CDR3 protein: CASSPTTGRGSGELFF. The CDR3 region has the DNA TGTGCCAGCAGCCCCACGACAGGGCGGGGGTCCGGGGAGCTGTTTTTT.

The V and J genes are TRBV12-3 or TRBV12-4 and TRBJ1-1; TRBD1 might be the D (5 bases). The germline V and J ends were trimmed by 5 bases and 10 bases, with 20 bases remaining between them. CDR3 size: 14 residues. The CDR3 protein is CASSKPLGGIRAFF. The DNA for the CDR3 is TGTGCCAGCAGTAAGCCCCTCGGGGGGATACGAGCTTTCTTT.

The J gene is TRBJ1-1, the V gene TRBV3-1; D might be TRBD1 (5 bases). The CDR3 covers 15 residues. Germline lookup yields CDR1 LGHDT and CDR2 YNNKEL (reference sequence). V was clipped by 6 bases and J by 4 bases, with 18 bases between them. Here the CDR3 reads CASRFRSQRGTEAFF. The CDR3 DNA follows: TGTGCCAGCAGATTTAGGAGCCAAAGGGGCACTGAAGCTTTCTTT.

This clonotype was detected a few times. The rearrangement joins TRBV7-3 to TRBJ2-7; the D is unclear. The CDR3 consists of 16 residues. V dropped 0 bases and J dropped 2 bases, with 14 bases sitting between them. Germline CDR1 and CDR2: SGHTA and FQGTGA. The CDR3 here is CASSLTRSRYAYEQYF. The CDR3 DNA is TGTGCCAGCAGCTTAACGAGGTCAAGATACGCCTACGAGCAGTACTTC.

This clonotype has more than one count but fewer than ten. This rearrangement joins TRBV7-9 to TRBJ2-1, with 7 positions matching TRBD1. V was pared by 5 bases and J by 5 bases, with 12 bases of the junction left unmatched. The germline gives CDR1 SEHNR, CDR2 FQNEAQ (reference sequence). CDR3 size: 16 residues. As DNA, the CDR3 is TGTGCCAGCAGCCCCCGACAGGGCCGTACGAACAATGAGCAGTTCTTC. Amino acids: CASSPRQGRTNNEQFF.

This clonotype was seen at least ten times. The chain is built from TRBV7-2 and TRBJ2-5; no clear D. The CDR3 consists of 14 residues. Trimming removed 5 bases from V and 4 bases from J, with 14 bases in between. The germline gives CDR1 SGHTA, CDR2 FQGNSA. The CDR3 sequence: CASSPQPRLETQYF. Here the CDR3 DNA reads TGTGCCAGCAGCCCTCAACCGAGGTTAGAGACCCAGTACTTC.

This clonotype was detected only a few times. This rearrangement joins TRBV7-6 to TRBJ1-1, with TRBD1 identical over 7 bases. The J segment lost 4 bases and the V segment lost 4 bases, leaving 6 bases of the junction unmatched. Per germline, CDR1 SGHVS and CDR2 FNYEAQ. The CDR3 spans 14 residues. This CDR3 is CASSSTGLGTEAFF. CDR3 coding DNA: TGTGCCAGCAGCTCGACAGGGCTCGGCACTGAAGCTTTCTTT.

In its sample, this clonotype was seen many times. The junction departs from the called germline gene at one end, perhaps through a read error. The V gene is TRBV7-9, the J gene TRBJ2-1; 10 bases match TRBD1. Germline-derived CDR1 and CDR2 are SEHNR and FQNEAQ (reference sequence). The length of the CDR3 is 12 residues. The CDR3: CASSLGGTGVAF. The DNA for the CDR3 is TGTGCCAGCAGCTTAGGCGGGACAGGGGTGGCCTTC.

This rearrangement joins TRBV6-1 to TRBJ1-2; D unresolved. This CDR3 comprises 12 residues. Trimming shortened V by 7 bases and J by 8 bases, and 14 bases separated the two germline ends. Per germline, CDR1 MNHNS and CDR2 SASEGT. The CDR3 DNA reads as TGTGCCAGCACCGACGGGCACGGGGGCTACACCTTC. Its protein product is CASTDGHGGYTF.

The chain couples TRBV29-1 to TRBJ2-5; 9 nucleotides agree with TRBD2. Germline assignment: CDR1 SQVTM and CDR2 ANQGSEA. This CDR3 is 15 amino acids long. The trim removed 1 base at V and 2 bases at J, leaving 5 bases unmatched. CDR3 in DNA: TGCAGCGTTGAAGTCCTAGCGGGGCGGCAAGAGACCCAGTACTTC. Translated: CSVEVLAGRQETQYF. The whole variable domain, remainder taken from reference TRBV29-1 and TRBJ2-5, is SAVISQKPSRDICQRGTSLTIQCQVDSQVTMMFWYRQQPGQSLTLIATANQGSEATYESGFVIDKFPISRPNLTFSTLTVSNMSPEDSSIYLCSVEVLAGRQETQYFGPGTRLLVL.

This clonotype came up many times. This chain joins TRBV24-1 and TRBJ2-1, with 11 bases that match TRBD2. This CDR3 has 14 amino acids. Germline-derived CDR1 and CDR2 are KGHDR and SFDVKD. V lost 6 bases to trimming and J lost 10 bases; unmatched junction nucleotides: 7. The CDR3 sequence: CATSPSGGLEEQFF. The CDR3 nucleotides read TGTGCCACCAGTCCTAGCGGGGGGTTGGAAGAGCAGTTCTTC.

The chain links TRBV7-9 to TRBJ1-1; D possibly corresponds to TRBD1 (5 bases). There are 12 residues in the CDR3. Trimming stripped 1 base from V and 8 bases from J, with 8 bases between. CDR1 SEHNR and CDR2 FQNEAQ come from the germline V gene (reference sequence). For the CDR3, the DNA is TGTGCCAGCAGCTTAGGGACATCGGAAGCTTTCTTT. Encoded protein: CASSLGTSEAFF.

This clonotype showed up just a few times. The chain's CDR3 is CAIGRGPDTGELFF. CDR3 bases: TGTGCCATCGGGAGGGGGCCTGACACCGGGGAGCTGTTTTTT. The chain combines TRBV10-3 with TRBJ2-2; D is tentatively TRBD1 or TRBD2 (7 bases each). Trimming took 8 bases from V and 3 from J, leaving 13 bases between them. CDR1 is ENHRY and CDR2 is SYGVKD in the germline V gene. The CDR3 covers 14 residues.

This clonotype was counted many times. The J gene is TRBJ1-2, the V gene TRBV20-1; D gene uncertain. Between the trimmed V and J ends, which lost 0 bases and 3 bases, there was a span of 8 bases. Germline CDR1 reads DFQATT; CDR2 reads SNEGSKA (reference sequence). The CDR3 spans 13 residues. The CDR3 DNA reads as TGCAGTGCTAGAGATTGGGCAGACTATGGCTACACCTTC. Protein product: CSARDWADYGYTF.

There are a few counts of this clonotype. The rearrangement joins TRBV28 to TRBJ2-3; TRBD1 matches 7 bases. With 6 bases clipped from V and 1 base from J, the junction kept 13 bases outside the gene matches. In germline, CDR1 is MDHEN, CDR2 SYDVKM. The CDR3 sequence is 17 residues long. CDR3 in DNA: TGTGCCAGCAGCCCAACCCCACAGGGGAGCGGCACAGATACGCAGTATTTT. Amino acids: CASSPTPQGSGTDTQYF.

The table lists this clonotype with a few counts. Here the CDR3 reads CAINVGLSNTEAFF. The CDR3 DNA is TGTGCCATCAACGTCGGGCTGTCGAACACTGAAGCTTTCTTT. This sequence joins TRBV10-3 and TRBJ1-1; D is uncertain. The length of the CDR3 is 14 residues. Germline-derived CDR1 and CDR2 are ENHRY and SYGVKD. V was trimmed by 7 bases and J by 1 base, leaving 13 bases between them.

In this sample, this clonotype turned up many times. The chain recombines TRBV30 with TRBJ1-1, with 7 nucleotides matching TRBD1. CDR3 length: 11 residues. The junction had 3 bases not matched to a gene; V was cut back by 3 bases and J by 8 bases. CDR1 is GTSNPN and CDR2 is SVGIG in the germline V gene (reference sequence). The CDR3 DNA is TGTGCCTGGAGCGACAGGGAAGAAGCTTTCTTT. It is translated as CAWSDREEAFF. The full variable domain, its missing parts supplied by reference TRBV30 and TRBJ1-1, is SQTIHQWPATLVQPVGSPLSLECTVEGTSNPNLYWYRQAAGRGLQLLFYSVGIGQISSEVPQNLSASRPQDRQFILSSKKLLLSDSGFYLCAWSDREEAFFGQGTRLTVV.

V usage is TRBV19 and J usage is TRBJ1-5; tentative D call: TRBD1 (5 bases). CDR3 length equals 12 residues. CDR1 and CDR2 (germline): LNHDA, SQIVND (reference sequence). V lost 3 bases and J lost 6, with 6 bases in between. Here the CDR3 reads CASSMGGQPQHF. CDR3 DNA sequence: TGTGCCAGTAGTATGGGGGGTCAGCCCCAGCATTTT.

The chain is built from TRBV4-2 and TRBJ1-1; D possibly corresponds to TRBD1 (6 bases). CDR1 and CDR2 (germline): LGHNA, YNFKEQ. Between the trimmed V and J ends, which lost 4 bases and 1 base, there was a span of 10 bases. This CDR3 region has 14 residues. For the CDR3, the DNA is TGTGCCAGCAGCCTCAAACAGGGGAACACTGAAGCTTTCTTT. Translation: CASSLKQGNTEAFF.